What follows describes a single TCR beta chain. Generated by immunoSEQ multiplex PCR, the TCRdb table keeps only in-frame clones and is missing some. This sample has just under 100,000 clones, with about 95% found just once. This sample was taken from a study of technical replicates of blood from a handful of donors. Sequencing was performed on T cells isolated from PBMCs. This receptor was taken from a human donor in good health.

CDR3 amino acids: CASSYGDRAPEKLFF. The CDR3 region has the DNA TGTGCCAGCAGTTATGGGGACAGGGCGCCTGAAAAACTGTTTTTT. This chain links TRBV6-5 with TRBJ1-4, with 9 bases that match TRBD1. CDR3 length equals 15 residues. Per the germline V gene, CDR1 is MNHEY and CDR2 is SVGAGI. V was clipped by 3 bases and J by 7 bases; unmatched bases: 6.